This T cell receptor beta chain was retrieved from a study of blood T cell repertoires in COVID-19. Across the whole study: Acute-phase and convalescent COVID-19 samples originated in the United States, Italy and Spain. PBMCs, B-cell-depleted T cells, or T cells provided the cDNA or gDNA that made up the material.

Source study methods: Estimates of nucleated cell counts were drawn from the amplification of reference gene primers. The method was immunoSEQ multiplex PCR; TCRdb's version includes in-frame clones alone and lacks a portion of them. V and J calls and clone size come straight from that table; D and trimming were deduced from the DNA. Of roughly 340,000 clones in the sample, roughly 90% were seen once. Per germline, CDR1 MGHDK and CDR2 SYGVNS. The V and J ends lost 8 bases and 8 bases respectively, with 19 bases between them. The CDR3 runs 14 residues. Seattle's cohort entered during active infection and was followed longitudinally.

Sequencing was done on a sample of peripheral blood. V gene TRBV25-1 combines with J gene TRBJ2-1; D is undetermined. The source of this sequence is a young woman with COVID-19, enrolled during active disease. In nucleotides, the CDR3 is TGTGCCAGCTCACACGCTACAAAGGCGGATGAGCAGTTCTTC. This sequence encodes CASSHATKADEQFF.